This T cell receptor (beta chain) was profiled in a study of PD-1 blockade in classical Hodgkin lymphoma. Points from the study as a whole: Complete responders' diversity at baseline resembled that of newly diagnosed patients. Patients excluded were those beginning nivolumab under 1 year after ASCT.

Concerning this clone: What it recognizes is unknown.

All the patients suffered relapse after autologous stem cell transplantation, and brentuximab vedotin exposure differed. Patients had relapsed/refractory classical Hodgkin lymphoma with complete response, partial response or progressive disease as best response. Trimming took 4 bases from V and 9 from J, leaving 10 bases between them. This CDR3 region has 12 residues. Per the germline V gene, CDR1 is LGHNA and CDR2 is YSLEER. Sequencing was performed with immunoSEQ multiplex PCR; in TCRdb, only in-frame clones are kept and a portion is missing. The table shows around 28,000 clones, with 65% to 75% occurring only once.

This TCR was recovered from a human donor with classical Hodgkin lymphoma. The sequences come from peripheral blood mononuclear cells (PBMCs), collected before the second cycle of nivolumab. The V gene is TRBV4-3, the J gene TRBJ2-1; D not resolved. This chain's CDR3 is CASSLRVGEQFF. Here the CDR3 DNA reads TGCGCCAGCAGCCTTCGAGTTGGTGAGCAGTTCTTC.